A selection of T cell receptor beta chains follows, all from one sample in a study of blood T cell repertoires in COVID-19. The protocol was immunoSEQ multiplex PCR, while the TCRdb copy is restricted to in-frame clones and leaves out a portion. The table has more than 200,000 clones, just under 85% seen once. The sequenced sample consisted of peripheral blood. The receptors were sampled from a man older than 75 with acute or convalescent COVID-19. Both conserved end residues are part of each CDR3. D genes are given only for firm matches. Not all rows give a size; the values are once, few, many and, for expanded clones, a class.

clone size	CDR3 length	J gene	D gene	V gene	CDR3 protein	CDR3 DNA
NA	15	TRBJ1-1	TRBD1	TRBV19	CASSEPRGRVTEAFF	TGTGCCAGTAGTGAACCCAGGGGGCGGGTCACTGAAGCTTTCTTT
NA	13	TRBJ2-2	NA	TRBV11-2	CASSLQATGELFF	TGTGCCAGCAGCTTGCAGGCCACCGGGGAGCTGTTTTTT
few	15	TRBJ1-1	NA	TRBV27	CASSRAGAGGTEAFF	TGTGCCAGCAGCCGGGCGGGGGCCGGGGGCACTGAAGCTTTCTTT
few	15	TRBJ1-5	NA	TRBV5-6	CASSPRAWGDQPQHF	TGTGCCAGCAGCCCAAGGGCGTGGGGGGATCAGCCCCAGCATTTT
few	15	TRBJ1-6	NA	TRBV18	CASSPPPGVNSPLHF	TGTGCCAGCTCACCACCACCAGGGGTTAATTCACCCCTCCACTTT
NA	14	TRBJ1-6	NA	TRBV14	CASSPPARRSPLHF	TGTGCCAGCAGCCCCCCCGCCCGGAGGTCACCCCTCCACTTT
NA	13	TRBJ2-7	NA	TRBV7-2	CASSLRGFNEQYF	TGTGCCAGCAGCTTAAGGGGGTTCAACGAGCAGTACTTC
NA	15	TRBJ2-7	TRBD1	TRBV7-9	CASSLGRTGFYEQYF	TGTGCCAGCAGCTTGGGGAGGACAGGGTTTTACGAGCAGTACTTC
NA	14	TRBJ2-2	NA	TRBV7-2	CASSAPPGVGELFF	TGTGCCAGCAGCGCCCCCCCGGGGGTGGGGGAGCTGTTTTTT
NA	11	TRBJ1-1	NA	TRBV20-1	CSAREVSQAFF	TGCAGTGCTAGAGAGGTCAGTCAAGCTTTCTTT
NA	16	TRBJ1-5	TRBD1	TRBV2	CASSGAQGQLNQPQHF	TGTGCCAGCAGTGGAGCCCAGGGACAGTTAAATCAGCCCCAGCATTTT
NA	13	TRBJ2-1	TRBD2	TRBV6-1	CASRSGNYNEQFF	TGTGCCAGCAGAAGCGGGAATTACAATGAGCAGTTCTTC
NA	14	TRBJ2-5	NA	TRBV3-1/TRBV3-2	CASSQEGAQETQYF	TGTGCCAGCAGCCAAGAGGGGGCGCAGGAGACCCAGTACTTC
once	14	TRBJ2-1	NA	TRBV20-1	CSASSGAWVNEQFF	TGCAGTGCTAGTTCAGGGGCGTGGGTGAATGAGCAGTTCTTC
NA	13	TRBJ1-5	TRBD1	TRBV12-3/TRBV12-4	CASSLGQGQPQHF	TGTGCCAGCAGTCTGGGACAGGGACAGCCCCAGCATTTT
NA	17	TRBJ2-3	TRBD2	TRBV18	CASSPDSRTSGRSMQYF	TGTGCCAGCTCACCGGACAGTAGGACTAGCGGGAGGTCGATGCAGTATTTT
few	16	TRBJ1-3	TRBD1	TRBV19	CASSVPTGRTGNTIYF	TGTGCCAGTAGTGTGCCGACAGGGCGAACTGGAAACACCATATATTTT
NA	13	TRBJ1-1	TRBD1	TRBV25-1	CASSEPGGAEAFF	TGTGCCAGCAGTGAGCCAGGGGGAGCTGAAGCTTTCTTT
NA	15	TRBJ1-5	NA	TRBV24-1	CATSVGQPGSQPQHF	TGTGCCACCAGTGTCGGCCAGCCTGGGAGTCAGCCCCAGCATTTT
NA	17	TRBJ2-2	NA	TRBV21-1	CASSTKQGILNTGELFF	TGTGCCAGCAGCACAAAACAGGGAATACTAAACACCGGGGAGCTGTTTTTT
NA	14	TRBJ1-1	TRBD1	TRBV7-9	CASSILDRVAEAFF	TGTGCCAGCAGCATCCTGGACAGGGTCGCTGAAGCTTTCTTT
NA	13	TRBJ1-2	TRBD1	TRBV27	CASSLEGALGYTF	TGTGCCAGCAGTTTGGAGGGGGCGCTTGGCTACACCTTC
few	12	TRBJ1-5	NA	TRBV19	CASSFQRQPQHF	TGTGCCAGTAGTTTTCAGAGGCAGCCCCAGCATTTT
NA	16	TRBJ1-5	NA	TRBV6-5	CASSYGGPFSNQPQHF	TGTGCCAGCAGTTATGGTGGGCCGTTTAGCAATCAGCCCCAGCATTTT
NA	15	TRBJ1-4	NA	TRBV6-1	CASSDQSWGGEKLFF	TGTGCCAGCAGTGATCAGTCCTGGGGCGGTGAAAAACTGTTTTTT
NA	19	TRBJ2-4	TRBD2	TRBV10-1	CASSGPGQLAGAGWNIQYF	TGCGCCAGCAGTGGGCCGGGACAGCTAGCGGGAGCGGGCTGGAACATTCAGTACTTC
NA	15	TRBJ2-7	TRBD2	TRBV30	CAWSAAGGVGAEQYF	TGTGCCTGGAGTGCAGCGGGAGGGGTCGGCGCCGAGCAGTACTTC
NA	13	TRBJ1-6	TRBD1	TRBV20-1	CSASGTGVSPLHF	TGCAGTGCTAGTGGGACAGGGGTTTCACCCCTCCACTTT
NA	15	TRBJ2-7	NA	TRBV19	CASSLSGNNPYEQYF	TGTGCCAGTAGTTTATCGGGGAATAACCCCTACGAGCAGTACTTC
NA	14	TRBJ2-1	TRBD1	TRBV15	CATSREPRGNEQFF	TGTGCCACCAGCAGAGAACCCAGGGGGAATGAGCAGTTCTTC
NA	14	TRBJ1-1	NA	TRBV3-1/TRBV3-2	CASSRDNLNTEAFF	TGTGCCAGCAGCCGGGACAATTTGAACACTGAAGCTTTCTTT
NA	16	TRBJ1-6	TRBD1	TRBV28	CASRGQGRVNNSPLHF	TGTGCCAGCAGAGGACAGGGGAGAGTTAATAATTCACCCCTCCACTTT
NA	14	TRBJ2-2	NA	TRBV7-3	CASSLTRTTGELFF	TGTGCCAGCAGCTTAACAAGGACTACCGGGGAGCTGTTTTTT
NA	18	TRBJ2-7	TRBD2	TRBV30	CAWSAPPSGSGETYEQYF	TGTGCCTGGAGTGCCCCACCTTCGGGTAGCGGGGAAACCTACGAGCAGTACTTC
once	13	TRBJ2-3	NA	TRBV18	CASSPQPGDTQYF	TGTGCCAGCTCACCACAACCGGGAGATACGCAGTATTTT
NA	14	TRBJ1-2	TRBD1	TRBV6-1	CASSDRGLYYGYTF	TGTGCCAGCAGTGATAGGGGGCTTTACTATGGCTACACCTTC
NA	16	TRBJ2-1	TRBD1	TRBV24-1	CATSDLPGQGTSGQFF	TGTGCCACCAGTGATTTGCCGGGACAGGGAACGTCGGGGCAGTTCTTC
NA	16	TRBJ1-6	NA	TRBV27	CASSLRVSGNYSPLHF	TGTGCCAGCAGTTTGCGGGTTTCCGGGAACTATTCACCCCTCCACTTT
NA	16	TRBJ2-3	TRBD2	TRBV5-1	CASSLAASGRGDRQYF	TGCGCCAGCAGCTTGGCCGCTAGCGGGAGGGGTGACAGGCAGTATTTT
NA	14	TRBJ1-1	NA	TRBV5-1	CAIRPPGQNTEAFF	TGCGCCATCCGACCGCCGGGACAGAACACTGAAGCTTTCTTT
NA	12	TRBJ2-1	TRBD2	TRBV12-3/TRBV12-4	CASFRGGDEQFF	TGTGCCAGCTTCCGGGGGGGCGATGAGCAGTTCTTC
NA	14	TRBJ1-1	NA	TRBV3-1/TRBV3-2	CASSQSSGNTEAFF	TGTGCCAGCAGCCAATCATCAGGGAACACTGAAGCTTTCTTT
NA	15	TRBJ1-5	TRBD1	TRBV19	CASSDRGYSNQPQHF	TGTGCCAGTAGCGACAGGGGGTACAGCAATCAGCCCCAGCATTTT
NA	15	TRBJ2-7	TRBD1	TRBV5-1	CASSIDRDRSIGQYF	TGCGCCAGCAGCATAGACAGGGACCGGAGCATCGGGCAGTACTTC